This T cell receptor beta chain was sequenced for a study of naive and memory T cell subsets. Overall study findings and caveats: From naive to CM, EM and EMRA, diversity decreased and Gini increased.

The beta constant-region primer was an equimolar mix of two oligonucleotides covering TRBC1 and TRBC2. A 12-nucleotide UMI and the SP2 primer were added to the cDNA 3' end by oligonucleotide ligation. In TCRdb, the UMI-ligation and nested PCR reads were re-called with MiXCR into one record per CDR3 protein. The profile covers 70,000 to 95,000 distinct CDR3 sequences, with around 7% appearing a single time and more than 1.5% taken by the ten largest. This clonotype was counted many times. Its antigen is not known. CDR1 and CDR2 (germline): SGHRS, YFSETQ. V lost 5 bases, J lost 5 bases, and 9 bases stayed unmatched. The CDR3 runs 14 residues. From the second PCR step, alpha and beta chains were amplified apart.

The sequence derives from a human donor in good health. Input material: central memory CD4+ T cells from blood. The chain uses TRBV5-1 and TRBJ1-1; 7 positions match TRBD1. The CDR3 loop is CASRPQGMVTEAFF. CDR3 DNA sequence: TGCGCCAGCAGACCACAGGGGATGGTTACTGAAGCTTTCTTT.